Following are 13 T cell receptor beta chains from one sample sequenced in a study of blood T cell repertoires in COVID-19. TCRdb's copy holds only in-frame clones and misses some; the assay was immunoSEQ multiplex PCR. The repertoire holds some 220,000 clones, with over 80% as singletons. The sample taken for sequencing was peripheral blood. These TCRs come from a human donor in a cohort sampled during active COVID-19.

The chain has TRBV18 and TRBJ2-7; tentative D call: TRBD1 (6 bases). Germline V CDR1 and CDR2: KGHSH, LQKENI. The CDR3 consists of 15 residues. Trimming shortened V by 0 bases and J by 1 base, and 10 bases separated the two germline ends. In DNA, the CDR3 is TGTGCCAGCTCACCACCGGGACACGGGTCCTACGAGCAGTACTTC. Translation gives CASSPPGHGSYEQYF.

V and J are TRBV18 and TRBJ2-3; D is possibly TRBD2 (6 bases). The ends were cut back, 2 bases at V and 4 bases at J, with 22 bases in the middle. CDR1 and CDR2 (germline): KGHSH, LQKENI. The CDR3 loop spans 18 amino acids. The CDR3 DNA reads TGTGCCAGCTCACCATACCGGAGGGCCCCCGATGGGGCAGATACGCAGTATTTT. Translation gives CASSPYRRAPDGADTQYF.

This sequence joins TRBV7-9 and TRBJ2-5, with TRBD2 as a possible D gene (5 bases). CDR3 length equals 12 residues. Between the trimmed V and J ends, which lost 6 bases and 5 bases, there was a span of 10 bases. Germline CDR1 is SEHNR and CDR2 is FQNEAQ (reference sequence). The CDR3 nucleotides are TGTGCCAGCAGTATCAGCGGTGAGACCCAGTACTTC. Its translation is CASSISGETQYF.

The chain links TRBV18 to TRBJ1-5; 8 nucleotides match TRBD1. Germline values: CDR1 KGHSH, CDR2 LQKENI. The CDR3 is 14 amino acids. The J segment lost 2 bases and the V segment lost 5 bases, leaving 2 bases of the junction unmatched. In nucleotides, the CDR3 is TGTGCCAGCTCAGGACAGGGAGGCAATCAGCCCCAGCATTTT. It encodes CASSGQGGNQPQHF.

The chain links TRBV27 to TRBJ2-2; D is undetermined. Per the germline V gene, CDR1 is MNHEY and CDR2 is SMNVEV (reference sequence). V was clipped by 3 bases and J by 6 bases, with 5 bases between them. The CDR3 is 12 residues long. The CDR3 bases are TGTGCCAGCAGTTTCATTGCCGGGGAGCTGTTTTTT. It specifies CASSFIAGELFF.

The chain's CDR3 is CASSASSGFYGYTF. The DNA for the CDR3 is TGTGCCAGCAGTGCCTCCTCAGGGTTCTATGGCTACACCTTC. This chain links TRBV27 with TRBJ1-2; D is possibly TRBD1 (5 bases). In germline, CDR1 is MNHEY, CDR2 SMNVEV (reference sequence). The V and J ends lost 5 bases and 4 bases respectively, with 14 bases between them. CDR3 length equals 14 residues.

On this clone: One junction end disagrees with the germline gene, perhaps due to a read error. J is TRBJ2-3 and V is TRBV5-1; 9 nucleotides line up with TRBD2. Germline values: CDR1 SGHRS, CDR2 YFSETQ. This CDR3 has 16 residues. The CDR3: CASSLMSSGAGLTSDF. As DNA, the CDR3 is TGCGCCAGCAGCTTGATGTCTAGCGGGGCAGGTCTTACTTCGGATTTT.

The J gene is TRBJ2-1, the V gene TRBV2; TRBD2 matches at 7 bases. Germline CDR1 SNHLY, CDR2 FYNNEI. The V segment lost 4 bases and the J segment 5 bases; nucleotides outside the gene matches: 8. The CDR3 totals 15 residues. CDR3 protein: CASSVRLAADNEQFF. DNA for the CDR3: TGTGCCAGCAGTGTAAGGCTAGCGGCCGACAATGAGCAGTTCTTC. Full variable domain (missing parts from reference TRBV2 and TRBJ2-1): EPEVTQTPSHQVTQMGQEVILRCVPISNHLYFYWYRQILGQKVEFLVSFYNNEISEKSEIFDDQFSVERPDGSNFTLKIRSTKLEDSAMYFCASSVRLAADNEQFFGPGTRLTVL.

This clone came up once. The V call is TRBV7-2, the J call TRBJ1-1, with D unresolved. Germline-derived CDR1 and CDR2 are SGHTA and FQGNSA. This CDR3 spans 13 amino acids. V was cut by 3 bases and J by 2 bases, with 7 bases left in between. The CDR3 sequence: CASSFKKNTEAFF. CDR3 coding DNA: TGTGCCAGCAGCTTTAAAAAAAACACTGAAGCTTTCTTT. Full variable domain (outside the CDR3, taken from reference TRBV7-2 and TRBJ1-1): GAGVSQSPSNKVTEKGKDVELRCDPISGHTALYWYRQSLGQGLEFLIYFQGNSAPDKSGLPSDRFSAERTGGSVSTLTIQRTQQEDSAVYLCASSFKKNTEAFFGQGTRLTVV.

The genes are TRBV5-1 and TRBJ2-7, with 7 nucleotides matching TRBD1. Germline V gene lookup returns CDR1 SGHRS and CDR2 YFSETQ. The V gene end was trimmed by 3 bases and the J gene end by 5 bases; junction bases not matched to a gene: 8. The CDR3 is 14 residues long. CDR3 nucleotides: TGCGCCAGCAGCTCTGACAGGGTCCTGAACGAGCAGTACTTC. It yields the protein CASSSDRVLNEQYF.

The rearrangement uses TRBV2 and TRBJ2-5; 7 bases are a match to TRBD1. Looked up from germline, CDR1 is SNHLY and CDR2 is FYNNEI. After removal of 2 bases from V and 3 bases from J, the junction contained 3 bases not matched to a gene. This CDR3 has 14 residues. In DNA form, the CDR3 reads TGTGCCAGCAGTGAATACAGGGGAAAAGAGACCCAGTACTTC. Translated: CASSEYRGKETQYF.

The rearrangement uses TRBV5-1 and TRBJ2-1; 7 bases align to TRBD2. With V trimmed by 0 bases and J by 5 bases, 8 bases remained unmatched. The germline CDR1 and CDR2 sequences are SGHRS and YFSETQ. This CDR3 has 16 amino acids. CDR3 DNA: TGCGCCAGCAGCTTGGAGGTGCGGGAGAACGACAATGAGCAGTTCTTC. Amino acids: CASSLEVRENDNEQFF.

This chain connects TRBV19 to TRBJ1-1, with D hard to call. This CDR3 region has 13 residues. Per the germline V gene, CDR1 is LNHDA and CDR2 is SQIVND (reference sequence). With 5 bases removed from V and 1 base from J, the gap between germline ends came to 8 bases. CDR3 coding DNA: TGTGCCAGTAGTTCGGGAGGGAACACTGAAGCTTTCTTT. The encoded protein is CASSSGGNTEAFF. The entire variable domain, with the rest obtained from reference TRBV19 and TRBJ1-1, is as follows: DGGITQSPKYLFRKEGQNVTLSCEQNLNHDAMYWYRQDPGQGLRLIYYSQIVNDFQKGDIAEGYSVSREKKESFPLTVTSAQKNPTAFYLCASSSGGNTEAFFGQGTRLTVV.